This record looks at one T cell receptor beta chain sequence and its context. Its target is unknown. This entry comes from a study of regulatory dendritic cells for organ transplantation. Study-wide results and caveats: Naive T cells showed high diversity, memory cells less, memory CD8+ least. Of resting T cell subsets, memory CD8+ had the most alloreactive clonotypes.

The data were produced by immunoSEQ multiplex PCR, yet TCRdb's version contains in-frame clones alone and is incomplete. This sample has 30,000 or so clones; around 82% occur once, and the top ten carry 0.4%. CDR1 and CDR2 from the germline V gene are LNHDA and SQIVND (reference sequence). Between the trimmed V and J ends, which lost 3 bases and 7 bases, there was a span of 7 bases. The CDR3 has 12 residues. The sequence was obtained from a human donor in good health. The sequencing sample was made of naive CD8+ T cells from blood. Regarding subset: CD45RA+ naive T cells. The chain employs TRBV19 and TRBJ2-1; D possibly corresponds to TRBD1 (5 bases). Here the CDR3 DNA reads TGTGCCAGTAGTATGGGGCGGAATGAGCAGTTCTTC. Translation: CASSMGRNEQFF. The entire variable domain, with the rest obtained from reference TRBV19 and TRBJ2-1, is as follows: DGGITQSPKYLFRKEGQNVTLSCEQNLNHDAMYWYRQDPGQGLRLIYYSQIVNDFQKGDIAEGYSVSREKKESFPLTVTSAQKNPTAFYLCASSMGRNEQFFGPGTRLTVL.